The present entry profiles one TCR beta chain with its context. This sample is part of a study of blood T cell repertoires in COVID-19. There are 13 residues in the CDR3. Between the trimmed V and J ends, which lost 5 bases and 7 bases, there was a span of 13 bases. The germline V gene has CDR1 PRHDT and CDR2 FYEKMQ (reference sequence). Authors' processing steps: Reference gene primer amplification gave nucleated cell count estimates. Here immunoSEQ multiplex PCR was the method, and the copy in TCRdb shows in-frame clones only, minus some. From that table come the V and J calls and clone size; the DNA was used to work out D and trimming. The table includes fewer than 300,000 clones, about 90% detected once.

This clonotype was obtained from a woman aged 40 to 50 who had recovered from COVID-19. Sequenced: peripheral blood. The genes are TRBV13 and TRBJ2-3; possible D gene TRBD2, 7 bases. The CDR3 DNA is TGTGCCAGCAGCGGACGGGGGGCTAATACGCAGTATTTT. Amino acids: CASSGRGANTQYF.